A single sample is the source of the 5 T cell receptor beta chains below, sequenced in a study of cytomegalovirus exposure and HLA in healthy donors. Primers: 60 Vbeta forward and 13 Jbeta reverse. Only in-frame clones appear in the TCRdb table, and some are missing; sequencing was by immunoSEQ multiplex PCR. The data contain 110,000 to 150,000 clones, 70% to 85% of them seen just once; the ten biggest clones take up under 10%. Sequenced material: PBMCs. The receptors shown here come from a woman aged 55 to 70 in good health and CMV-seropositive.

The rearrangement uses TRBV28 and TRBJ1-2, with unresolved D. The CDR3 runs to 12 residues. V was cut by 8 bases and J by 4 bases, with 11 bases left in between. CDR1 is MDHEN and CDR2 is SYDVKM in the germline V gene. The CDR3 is CASRGEGYGYTF. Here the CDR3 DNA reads TGTGCCAGCCGTGGGGAGGGCTATGGCTACACCTTC.

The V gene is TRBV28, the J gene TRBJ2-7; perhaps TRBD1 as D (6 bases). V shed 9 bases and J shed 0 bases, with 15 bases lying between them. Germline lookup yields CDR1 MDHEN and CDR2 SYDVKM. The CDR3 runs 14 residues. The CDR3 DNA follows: TGTGCCAGTATGTCCGGGACACTCTCCTACGAGCAGTACTTC. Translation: CASMSGTLSYEQYF.

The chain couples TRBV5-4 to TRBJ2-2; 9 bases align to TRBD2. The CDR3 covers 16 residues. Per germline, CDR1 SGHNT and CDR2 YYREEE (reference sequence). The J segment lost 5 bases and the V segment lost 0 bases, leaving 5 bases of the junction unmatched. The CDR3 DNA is TGTGCCAGCAGCTTGGTAGCGGGAGTTGTAACCGGGGAGCTGTTTTTT. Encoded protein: CASSLVAGVVTGELFF.

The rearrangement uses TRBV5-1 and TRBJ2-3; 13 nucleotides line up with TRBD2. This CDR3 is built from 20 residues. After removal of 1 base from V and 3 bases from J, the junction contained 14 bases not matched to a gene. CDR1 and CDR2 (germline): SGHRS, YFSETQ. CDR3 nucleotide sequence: TGCGCCAGCAGCTTGCCCCGGGTCGGAGGACTAGCGGGAGTGACAGATACGCAGTATTTT. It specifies CASSLPRVGGLAGVTDTQYF. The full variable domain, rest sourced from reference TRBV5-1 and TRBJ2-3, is KAGVTQTPRYLIKTRGQQVTLSCSPISGHRSVSWYQQTPGQGLQFLFEYFSETQRNKGNFPGRFSGRQFSNSRSEMNVSTLELGDSALYLCASSLPRVGGLAGVTDTQYFGPGTRLTVL.

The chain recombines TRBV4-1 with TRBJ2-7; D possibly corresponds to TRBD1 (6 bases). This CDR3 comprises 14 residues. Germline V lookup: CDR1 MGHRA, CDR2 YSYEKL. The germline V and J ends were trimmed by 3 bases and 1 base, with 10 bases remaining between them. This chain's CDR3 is CASSQVGQSYEQYF. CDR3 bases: TGCGCCAGCAGCCAGGTTGGACAGTCCTACGAGCAGTACTTC.